These T cell receptor beta chains were read from a single sample in a study of T cell repertoires in cytomegalovirus infection. Their antigen targets remain unknown. MiXCR, applied by TCRdb to the reads, yields one record per CDR3 protein. The table shows around 110,000 distinct CDR3 sequences, with about 9.5% occurring only once. The specimen was PBMCs, sequenced either directly or after in vitro stimulation (not recorded which). These receptors originate from a human donor in good health (CMV status not recorded). Some clones in this sample may be carry-over from other donors' samples. Each CDR3 is given with its conserved first and last residue. D genes are given only for firm matches. Clone size is not always given. Where it is, it says once, few, many or a class for expanded clones.

TRBJ1-1 | NA | few | TRBV6-5 | CASCPAGMNTEAFF | TGTGCCAGCTGCCCGGCGGGGATGAACACTGAAGCTTTCTTT
TRBJ2-5 | NA | few | TRBV4-1 | CASSQAGQSYQETQYF | TGCGCCAGCAGCCAAGCGGGTCAGTCGTACCAAGAGACCCAGTACTTC
TRBJ2-1 | TRBD2 | NA | TRBV5-1 | CASSFSLAGGPDEQFF | TGCGCCAGCAGCTTTTCCCTAGCGGGAGGGCCCGATGAGCAGTTCTTC
TRBJ2-5 | TRBD2 | NA | TRBV6-1 | CASSPQAGVGETQYF | TGTGCCAGCAGTCCGCAAGCGGGAGTCGGGGAGACCCAGTACTTC
TRBJ1-2 | TRBD1 | once | TRBV7-2 | CASSAQGAFSFNF | TGTGCCAGCAGCGCACAGGGGGCGTTCTCCTTTAACTTC
TRBJ2-2 | NA | many | TRBV7-9 | CATNPKRELFF | TGTGCCACTAACCCAAAGCGGGAGCTGTTTTTT
TRBJ2-6 | NA | NA | TRBV5-4 | CASSLGGLAGANVLTF | TGTGCCAGCAGCTTAGGAGGGTTGGCTGGGGCCAACGTCCTGACTTTC
TRBJ1-1 | NA | many | TRBV6-1 | CASRTGLTEAFF | TGTGCCAGCAGAACAGGTCTCACTGAAGCTTTCTTT
TRBJ1-2 | TRBD1 | few | TRBV10-3 | CAISGDRGDDYGYTF | TGTGCCATCAGTGGGGACAGGGGAGATGACTATGGCTACACCTTC
TRBJ1-2 | TRBD1 | few | TRBV29-1 | CSVGQGLDGYTF | TGCAGCGTTGGACAGGGGTTGGATGGCTACACCTTC
TRBJ2-3 | NA | few | TRBV9 | CASSPGTLGTDTQYF | TGTGCCAGCAGCCCCGGGACTCTGGGCACAGATACGCAGTATTTT
TRBJ2-2 | TRBD2 | few | TRBV7-2 | CASSLTVTSGAGELFF | TGTGCCAGCAGCTTAACCGTGACTAGCGGGGCCGGGGAGCTGTTTTTT
TRBJ1-2 | TRBD1 | NA | TRBV19 | CASSIERDRGLKGYTF | TGTGCCAGTAGTATAGAAAGGGACAGGGGGCTCAAAGGCTACACCTTC